The 17 T cell receptor beta chains below were found in one sample sequenced in a study of blood T cell repertoires in COVID-19. Using immunoSEQ multiplex PCR, the repertoire was profiled, and TCRdb retains in-frame clones only, with some absent. The table lists roughly 410,000 clones, roughly 86% of them singletons. The sequenced sample was peripheral blood. The source is a woman aged 60-75 years with COVID-19, enrolled during active disease.

V and J are TRBV12-2 and TRBJ2-3; TRBD1, as called in the table, went unchecked against the DNA. TRBV12-2 represents a pseudogene. The CDR3 contains 14 residues. The CDR3 spells CASRYRGGGGTQYF. The CDR3 nucleotides are TGTGCAAGTCGCTACAGGGGGGGTGGTGGTACGCAGTATTTT.

The chain has TRBV21-1 and TRBJ1-1; the table's D call TRBD1 went unverified against the DNA. TRBV21-1 is recorded as a pseudogene. The CDR3 is 14 amino acids. CDR3 loop: CASSARDKYTEAFF. CDR3 nucleotides: TGTGCCAGCAGCGCCCGGGACAAATACACTGAAGCTTTCTTT.

This clone occurred once. The chain uses TRBV6-5 and TRBJ1-2; TRBD1 matches at 10 bases. Germline lookup yields CDR1 MNHEY and CDR2 SVGAGI. The CDR3 covers 16 residues. V was clipped by 0 bases and J by 5 bases; unmatched bases: 6. The CDR3 sequence: CASSYSGTGVFYGYTF. The CDR3 DNA is TGTGCCAGCAGTTACTCTGGGACAGGGGTATTTTATGGCTACACCTTC.

This clone was detected only a few times. Other DNA sequences in the same sample also yield this CDR3. This rearrangement joins TRBV6-5 to TRBJ1-5; the D is unclear. The CDR3 runs 14 residues. Trimming stripped 2 bases from V and 0 bases from J, with 5 bases between. Germline V gene data show CDR1 as MNHEY and CDR2 as SVGAGI. This CDR3 reads CASSYIDSNQPQHF. CDR3 in DNA: TGTGCCAGCAGTTACATAGATAGCAATCAGCCCCAGCATTTT.

The gene calls are TRBV19 and TRBJ1-2; 7 positions match TRBD1. V dropped 8 bases and J dropped 8; count of bases not matched to a gene: 11. Per the germline V gene, CDR1 is LNHDA and CDR2 is SQIVND (reference sequence). This CDR3 comprises 13 residues. The CDR3 loop reads CASGDSMGLGYTF. In DNA, the CDR3 is TGTGCCAGTGGGGACAGCATGGGTCTCGGCTACACCTTC. The variable domain in full, completed from reference TRBV19 and TRBJ1-2, reads DGGITQSPKYLFRKEGQNVTLSCEQNLNHDAMYWYRQDPGQGLRLIYYSQIVNDFQKGDIAEGYSVSREKKESFPLTVTSAQKNPTAFYLCASGDSMGLGYTFGSGTRLTVV.

In this sample, this clone turned up once. This chain uses TRBV29-1 with TRBJ1-1; 7 nucleotides line up with TRBD1. Germline V CDR1 and CDR2: SQVTM, ANQGSEA. The CDR3 has 13 residues. The junction had 7 bases not matched to a gene; V was cut back by 5 bases and J by 4 bases. This chain's CDR3 is CSVRQGGGTEAFF. The CDR3, as DNA: TGCAGCGTTCGACAGGGTGGGGGCACTGAAGCTTTCTTT.

The genes are TRBV29-1 and TRBJ2-5; TRBD2 is a possible D gene (6 bases). Germline V CDR1 and CDR2: SQVTM, ANQGSEA. This CDR3 comprises 13 residues. Trimming stripped 6 bases from V and 4 bases from J, with 15 bases between. CDR3 in amino acids: CSVRPTSLETQYF. In DNA, the CDR3 is TGCAGCGTCCGACCGACTAGTTTAGAGACCCAGTACTTC.

CDR3 nucleotides: TGCCCACCCAGGGGGGATGAAAAACTGTTTTTT. It yields the protein CPPRGDEKLFF. The gene calls are TRBV10-1 and TRBJ1-4, with TRBD1 matching 7 bases. CDR1 is WNHNN and CDR2 is SYGVQD in the germline V gene (reference sequence). The CDR3 runs 11 residues.

The CDR3 DNA sequence: TGTGCCAGCAGCTTAGCTAGCGGGGGTTACGAGCAGTACTTC. Amino acid sequence: CASSLASGGYEQYF. The chain joins TRBV7-2 to TRBJ2-7; 9 positions match TRBD2. Trimming at V came to 0 bases and at J to 4 bases, leaving 1 base not matched to a gene. Germline CDR1 SGHTA, CDR2 FQGNSA. The CDR3 loop spans 14 amino acids.

V gene TRBV27 combines with J gene TRBJ1-2; the D gene is possibly TRBD1 (5 bases). Trimming took 6 bases from V and 0 from J, leaving 14 bases between them. This CDR3 has 15 residues. Germline V lookup: CDR1 MNHEY, CDR2 SMNVEV (reference sequence). The DNA of the CDR3 is TGTGCCAGCAGGAAAGACAGATCTTCTAACTATGGCTACACCTTC. The encoded protein is CASRKDRSSNYGYTF.

The V and J genes are TRBV28 and TRBJ2-7, with TRBD1 as a possible D gene (5 bases). The CDR3 totals 12 residues. The V gene's germline CDR1 is MDHEN and CDR2 SYDVKM. Trimming shortened V by 3 bases and J by 4 bases, and 7 bases separated the two germline ends. DNA of the CDR3: TGTGCCAGCAGTTTCGACAGTTACGAGCAGTACTTC. It is translated as CASSFDSYEQYF.

The rearrangement uses TRBV6-5 and TRBJ1-3; D gene uncertain. The CDR3 contains 14 residues. V lost 6 bases and J 0 bases, leaving 9 bases between the germline ends. Per germline, CDR1 MNHEY and CDR2 SVGAGI. The CDR3 DNA follows: TGTGCCAGCAGACGTACAAGCTCTGGAAACACCATATATTTT. Amino acid sequence: CASRRTSSGNTIYF.

The chain employs TRBV4-2 and TRBJ1-2, with a weak D call TRBD1 (5 bases). Trimming cost V 4 bases and J 3 bases, with 18 bases left between them. Germline loops: CDR1 LGHNA, CDR2 YNFKEQ. This CDR3 region has 16 residues. Written as DNA, the CDR3 is TGTGCCAGCAGCCCTTCCCCGGGACTGGTTGACTATGGCTACACCTTC. This codes for CASSPSPGLVDYGYTF.

V and J are TRBV18 and TRBJ1-4, with D unclear. V dropped 5 bases and J dropped 5 bases, with 12 bases sitting between them. Germline V gives CDR1 KGHSH, CDR2 LQKENI. There are 14 residues in the CDR3. This CDR3 is CASSSGWSNEKLFF. Here the CDR3 DNA reads TGTGCCAGCTCATCGGGATGGTCGAATGAAAAACTGTTTTTT.

The chain combines TRBV7-2 with TRBJ2-1; possible D gene TRBD2, 6 bases. The V end was cut by 2 bases, the J end by 6 bases, with 14 bases between. Germline V gives CDR1 SGHTA, CDR2 FQGNSA. This CDR3 spans 15 amino acids. CDR3 in amino acids: CASSLYGTVSNEQFF. DNA of the CDR3: TGTGCCAGCAGCTTATACGGGACTGTCTCCAATGAGCAGTTCTTC.

V gene TRBV19 combines with J gene TRBJ2-3; TRBD2 is a possible D gene (6 bases). The V end lost 2 bases, the J end lost 1 base, and 7 bases lay between the germline ends. This CDR3 is built from 14 residues. Germline V gives CDR1 LNHDA, CDR2 SQIVND (reference sequence). The CDR3 region is CASSIPGGTDTQYF. The CDR3 DNA reads TGTGCCAGTAGTATACCGGGGGGCACAGATACGCAGTATTTT.

This sequence joins TRBV4-1 and TRBJ1-5; tentative D call: TRBD1 (6 bases). The CDR3 is 15 residues long. Trimming cost V 0 bases and J 6 bases, with 12 bases left between them. In germline, CDR1 is MGHRA, CDR2 YSYEKL. As DNA, the CDR3 is TGCGCCAGCAGCCAAGATGGGGGCGCGGGTCAGCCCCAGCATTTT. It yields the protein CASSQDGGAGQPQHF.